This T cell receptor beta chain is drawn from a study of blood T cell repertoires in COVID-19. Study information: PBMCs, B-cell-depleted T cells, or T cells provided the cDNA or gDNA that made up the material.

In the original workflow: For nucleated cells, counts were estimated from reference gene primer amplification. Repertoires were generated with immunoSEQ multiplex PCR, while TCRdb's copy carries only in-frame clones and drops some. For V, J and clone size, that table is used; D and trimming come from the DNA. The sample has 180,000 or so clones; around 80% are singletons. The cohort comprised adults aged 18 to 89 years residing in under 25 US areas. V was clipped by 3 bases and J by 7 bases; unmatched bases: 10. The length of the CDR3 is 15 residues. The germline V gene encodes CDR1 KGHSH and CDR2 LQKENI.

J is TRBJ1-1 and V is TRBV18, with TRBD1 identical over 8 bases. The clonotype originates from a woman aged 55-70 years who had recovered from COVID-19. The sequencing sample was made of PBMCs or T cells enriched from blood (not recorded which). The CDR3 DNA sequence: TGTGCCAGCTCACCGTTCGCAGGGGGCGAGAGTGAAGCTTTCTTT. Encoded protein: CASSPFAGGESEAFF.